This T cell receptor (beta chain) was profiled in a study of prognosis after radiotherapy for stage I lung cancer. Study as a whole: The authors enrolled stage I non-small cell lung cancer patients between early 2018 and early 2019. Study-level results: Where distant metastases developed, patients had lower Shannon entropy after stereotactic body radiation therapy.

A few counts support this clonotype. Its antigen is unknown. This may arise from a read error, as a much more abundant clone is one base away. Genomic DNA served as the source from which two-round multiplex PCR generated TCR beta CDR3 amplicons. First-round PCR used primers specific to each TRBV and TRBJ gene. TCRdb ran MiXCR on the multiplex PCR reads and lists one entry per CDR3 protein. In the table there are fewer than 30,000 distinct CDR3 sequences, about 32% of which are singletons. Per germline, CDR1 SGHNT and CDR2 YYREEE (reference sequence). The CDR3 is 14 amino acids. The TCR originated in a donor of 50 years or more with non-small cell lung cancer. The chain carries TRBV5-4 and TRBJ1-1; 9 bases agree with TRBD1. Source: PBMCs, taken before or after stereotactic body radiation therapy (not recorded which). This chain's CDR3 is CASSSGQGNTGAFF. The CDR3 DNA reads as TGTGCCAGCAGCTCAGGACAGGGGAACACTGGAGCTTTCTTT. The full variable domain, completed using reference TRBV5-4 and TRBJ1-1, is ETGVTQSPTHLIKTRGQQVTLRCSSQSGHNTVSWYQQALGQGPQFIFQYYREEENGRGNFPPRFSGLQFPNYSSELNVNALELDDSALYLCASSSGQGNTGAFFGQGTRLTVV.